This paragraph reports one T cell receptor (beta chain). A multiplex PCR was run with 60 Vbeta primers and 13 Jbeta primers. The method was immunoSEQ multiplex PCR; TCRdb's version includes in-frame clones alone and lacks a portion of them. The sample totals 60,000 to 100,000 clones. The data originate from a study of cytomegalovirus exposure and HLA in healthy donors. Study-wide background: Roughly 85 million unique TCRs from HLA-typed donors made up an early data release.

Per the germline V gene, CDR1 is SGHDT and CDR2 is YYEEEE. V was cut by 5 bases and J by 4 bases, with 13 bases left in between. The CDR3 is 14 amino acids. Donors were ostensibly healthy at sampling, although undocumented immune exposures were probable. The sequenced sample consisted of PBMCs. V gene TRBV5-6 combines with J gene TRBJ2-4; the D gene is possibly TRBD1 (6 bases). This TCR was recovered from a man aged 25-45 years in good health and CMV-seronegative. CDR3 bases: TGTGCCAGCAGGTTTGCACAGGGAAAAAACATTCAGTACTTC. Protein product: CASRFAQGKNIQYF.